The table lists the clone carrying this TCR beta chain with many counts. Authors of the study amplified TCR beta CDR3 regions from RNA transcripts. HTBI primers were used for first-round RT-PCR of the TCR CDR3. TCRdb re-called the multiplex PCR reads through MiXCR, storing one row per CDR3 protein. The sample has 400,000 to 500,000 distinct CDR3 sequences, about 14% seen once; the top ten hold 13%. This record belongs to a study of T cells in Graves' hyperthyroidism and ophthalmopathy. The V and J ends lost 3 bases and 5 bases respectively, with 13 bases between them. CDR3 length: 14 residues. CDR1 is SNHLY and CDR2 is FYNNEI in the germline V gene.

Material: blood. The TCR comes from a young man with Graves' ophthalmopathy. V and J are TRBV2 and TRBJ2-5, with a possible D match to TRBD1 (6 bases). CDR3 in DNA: TGTGCCAGCAGTGACTACAGGGTTTCGGAGACCCAGTACTTC. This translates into CASSDYRVSETQYF.